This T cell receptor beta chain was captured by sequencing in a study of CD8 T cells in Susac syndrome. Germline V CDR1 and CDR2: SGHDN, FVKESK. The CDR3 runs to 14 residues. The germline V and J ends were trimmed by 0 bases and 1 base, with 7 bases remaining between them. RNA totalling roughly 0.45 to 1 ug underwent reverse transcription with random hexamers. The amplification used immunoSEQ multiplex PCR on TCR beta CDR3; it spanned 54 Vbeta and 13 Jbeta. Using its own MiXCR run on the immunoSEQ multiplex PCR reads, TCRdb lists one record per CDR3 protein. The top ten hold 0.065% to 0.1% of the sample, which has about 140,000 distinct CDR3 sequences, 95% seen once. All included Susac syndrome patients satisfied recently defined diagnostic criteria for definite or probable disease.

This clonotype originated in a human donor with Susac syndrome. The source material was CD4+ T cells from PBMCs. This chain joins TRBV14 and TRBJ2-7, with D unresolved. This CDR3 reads CASSQDTLSYEQYF. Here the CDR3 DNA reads TGTGCCAGCAGCCAAGATACTCTATCCTACGAGCAGTACTTC. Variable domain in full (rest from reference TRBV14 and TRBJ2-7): EAGVTQFPSHSVIEKGQTVTLRCDPISGHDNLYWYRRVMGKEIKFLLHFVKESKQDESGMPNNRFLAERTGGTYSTLKVQPAELEDSGVYFCASSQDTLSYEQYFGPGTRLTVT.